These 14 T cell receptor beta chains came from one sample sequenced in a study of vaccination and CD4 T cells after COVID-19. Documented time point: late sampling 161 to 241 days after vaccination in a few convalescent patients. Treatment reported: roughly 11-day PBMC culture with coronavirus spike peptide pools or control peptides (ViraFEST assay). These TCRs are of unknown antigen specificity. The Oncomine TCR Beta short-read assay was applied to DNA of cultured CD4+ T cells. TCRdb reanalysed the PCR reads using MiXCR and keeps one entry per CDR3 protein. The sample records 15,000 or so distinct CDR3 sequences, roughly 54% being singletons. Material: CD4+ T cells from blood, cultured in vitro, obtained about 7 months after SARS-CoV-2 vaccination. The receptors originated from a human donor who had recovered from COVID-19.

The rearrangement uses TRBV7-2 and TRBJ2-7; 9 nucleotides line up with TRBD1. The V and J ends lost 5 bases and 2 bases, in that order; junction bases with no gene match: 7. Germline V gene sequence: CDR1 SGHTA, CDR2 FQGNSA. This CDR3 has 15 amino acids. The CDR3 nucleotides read TGTGCCAGCAGCCTCGGACAGGGGACTACCTACGAGCAGTACTTC. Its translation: CASSLGQGTTYEQYF.

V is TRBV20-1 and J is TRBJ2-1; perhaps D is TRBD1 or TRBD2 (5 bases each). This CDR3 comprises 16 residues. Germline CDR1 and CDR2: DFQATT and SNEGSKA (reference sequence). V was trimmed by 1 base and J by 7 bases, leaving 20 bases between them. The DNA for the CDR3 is TGCAGTGCTAGAGCCAACTCGTGGGGCACTAGTAATGAGCAGTTCTTC. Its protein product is CSARANSWGTSNEQFF.

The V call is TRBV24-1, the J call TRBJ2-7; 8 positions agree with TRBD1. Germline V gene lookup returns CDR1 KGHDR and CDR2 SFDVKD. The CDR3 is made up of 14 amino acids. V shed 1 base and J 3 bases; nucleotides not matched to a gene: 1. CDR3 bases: TGTGCCACCAGTGATTTTACAGGGGGCTACGAGCAGTACTTC. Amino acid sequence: CATSDFTGGYEQYF.

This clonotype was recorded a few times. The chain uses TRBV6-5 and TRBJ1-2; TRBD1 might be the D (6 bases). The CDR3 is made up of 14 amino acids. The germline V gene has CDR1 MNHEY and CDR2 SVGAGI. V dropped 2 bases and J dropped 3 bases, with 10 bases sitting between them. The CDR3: CASSYRQEDYGYTF. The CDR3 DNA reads TGTGCCAGCAGTTACAGACAGGAGGACTATGGCTACACCTTC.

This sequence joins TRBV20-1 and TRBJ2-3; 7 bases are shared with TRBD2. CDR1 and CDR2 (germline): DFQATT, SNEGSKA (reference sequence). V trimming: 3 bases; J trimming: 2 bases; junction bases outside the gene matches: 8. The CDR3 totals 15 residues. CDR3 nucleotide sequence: TGCAGTGCTAGTGTGCTAGCGGATAACACAGATACGCAGTATTTT. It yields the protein CSASVLADNTDTQYF.

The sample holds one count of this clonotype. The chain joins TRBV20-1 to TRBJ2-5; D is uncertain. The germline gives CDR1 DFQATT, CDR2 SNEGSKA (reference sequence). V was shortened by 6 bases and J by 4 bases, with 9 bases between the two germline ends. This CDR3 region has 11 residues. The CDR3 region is CSADLLETQYF. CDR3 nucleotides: TGCAGTGCGGACCTCCTAGAGACCCAGTACTTC.

In nucleotides, the CDR3 is TGTGCCACCAGCAGAGGTTTTAGATTACGATATAGCACAGATACGCAGTATTTT. Translating gives CATSRGFRLRYSTDTQYF. The chain recombines TRBV15 with TRBJ2-3; the D is unclear. This CDR3 has 18 amino acids. V lost 1 base and J lost 0, with 17 bases in between. The germline CDR1 and CDR2 sequences are LNHNV and YYDKDF (reference sequence). Full variable domain (remainder filled in from reference TRBV15 and TRBJ2-3): DAMVIQNPRYQVTQFGKPVTLSCSQTLNHNVMYWYQQKSSQAPKLLFHYYDKDFNNEADTPDNFQSRRPNTSFCFLDIRSPGLGDTAMYLCATSRGFRLRYSTDTQYFGPGTRLTVL.

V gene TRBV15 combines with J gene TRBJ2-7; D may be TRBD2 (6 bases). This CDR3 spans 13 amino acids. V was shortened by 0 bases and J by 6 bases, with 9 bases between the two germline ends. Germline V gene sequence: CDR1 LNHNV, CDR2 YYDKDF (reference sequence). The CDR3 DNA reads TGTGCCACCAGCAGAGACGGGGGTGGCGAGCAGTACTTC. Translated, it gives CATSRDGGGEQYF.

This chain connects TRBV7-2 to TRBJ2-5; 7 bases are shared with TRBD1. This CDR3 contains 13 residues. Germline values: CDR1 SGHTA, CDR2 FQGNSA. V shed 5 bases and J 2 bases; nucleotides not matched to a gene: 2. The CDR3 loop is CASSRGQQETQYF. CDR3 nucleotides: TGTGCCAGCAGCCGGGGACAGCAAGAGACCCAGTACTTC.

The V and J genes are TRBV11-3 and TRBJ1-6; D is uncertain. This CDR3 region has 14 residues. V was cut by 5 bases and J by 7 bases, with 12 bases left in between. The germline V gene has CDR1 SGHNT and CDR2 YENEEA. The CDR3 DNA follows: TGTGCCAGCAGCCTGAGGGAGGGAAATTCACCCCTCCACTTT. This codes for CASSLREGNSPLHF.

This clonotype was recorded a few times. CDR3 sequence: CASSLGQGAYNEQFF. CDR3 in DNA: TGTGCCAGCAGCCTAGGACAGGGCGCCTACAATGAGCAGTTCTTC. The V and J genes are TRBV7-2 and TRBJ2-1; 8 bases fit TRBD1. Germline V gene data show CDR1 as SGHTA and CDR2 as FQGNSA. The CDR3 has 15 amino acids. The V and J ends lost 5 bases and 2 bases, in that order; junction bases with no gene match: 5. Filled out from reference TRBV7-2 and TRBJ2-1, the complete variable domain reads GAGVSQSPSNKVTEKGKDVELRCDPISGHTALYWYRQSLGQGLEFLIYFQGNSAPDKSGLPSDRFSAERTGGSVSTLTIQRTQQEDSAVYLCASSLGQGAYNEQFFGPGTRLTVL.

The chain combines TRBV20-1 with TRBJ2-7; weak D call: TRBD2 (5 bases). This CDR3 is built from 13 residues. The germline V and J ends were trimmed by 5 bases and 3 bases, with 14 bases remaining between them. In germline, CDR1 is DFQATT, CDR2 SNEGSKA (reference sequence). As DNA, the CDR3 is TGCAGTGCTGCCAGACTATCCCTCTACGAGCAGTACTTC. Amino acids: CSAARLSLYEQYF.

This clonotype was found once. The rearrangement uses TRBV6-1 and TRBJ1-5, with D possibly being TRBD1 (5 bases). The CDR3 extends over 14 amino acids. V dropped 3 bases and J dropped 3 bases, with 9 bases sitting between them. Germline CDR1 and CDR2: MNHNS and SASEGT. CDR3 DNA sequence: TGTGCCAGCAGTGAGCAGGGTTTCAATCAGCCCCAGCATTTT. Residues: CASSEQGFNQPQHF.

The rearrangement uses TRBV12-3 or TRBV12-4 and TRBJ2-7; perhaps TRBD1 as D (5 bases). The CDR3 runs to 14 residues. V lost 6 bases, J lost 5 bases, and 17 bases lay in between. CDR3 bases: TGTGCCAGCAGCCCCCCAGGGTTGTATGACGAGCAGTACTTC. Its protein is CASSPPGLYDEQYF.